This TCR beta chain was identified during a study of shared clonotypes between healthy human individuals. The ends were cut back, 6 bases at V and 8 bases at J, with 17 bases in the middle. CDR1 and CDR2 (germline): GTSNPN, SVGIG (reference sequence). The CDR3 sequence is 13 residues long. Method: immunoSEQ multiplex PCR; TCRdb's copy keeps in-frame clones and lacks some. Among about 2 million clones, 90% to 95% were seen once, and the ten largest hold roughly 0.13%. Sequenced sample: naive CD4+ T cells sorted from blood. Indicated subset: CD45RA+ positively selected. The chain recombines TRBV30 with TRBJ1-3; possible D gene TRBD1, 6 bases. The TCR comes from a young man in good health. The CDR3 protein is CACYGHHRDTIYF. Written as DNA, the CDR3 is TGTGCCTGCTATGGACACCACAGGGACACCATATATTTT. Variable domain in full (rest from reference TRBV30 and TRBJ1-3): SQTIHQWPATLVQPVGSPLSLECTVEGTSNPNLYWYRQAAGRGLQLLFYSVGIGQISSEVPQNLSASRPQDRQFILSSKKLLLSDSGFYLCACYGHHRDTIYFGEGSWLTVV.